This T cell receptor (beta chain) was obtained from a study of T cell responses to AZD1222 COVID-19 vaccine. Study overall: Timing groups of about 4 and about 12 weeks for second doses were pooled. Study-level points and caveats: Baseline seropositives among AZD1222 recipients totaled only 6 or 7. After two AZD1222 doses, spike-specific TCR breadth and depth rose versus day 0. There were mostly white British donors and more females than males, and clonal diversity was possibly underestimated.

Trimming took 4 bases from V and 8 from J, leaving 14 bases between them. CDR3 length equals 13 residues. TCRdb's table, derived via immunoSEQ multiplex PCR, lists solely in-frame clones and lacks some. The data contain under 95,000 clones, roughly nine tenths of them singletons. Notes on this clone: Its antigen is unknown.

Here the sequenced sample was peripheral blood, taken on day 0 of AZD1222 vaccination. The genes are TRBV12-3 or TRBV12-4 and TRBJ1-2, with D possibly being TRBD1 (5 bases). The sequence came from an adult in good health. CDR3 protein: CASSWGPGEGYTF. CDR3 DNA sequence: TGTGCCAGCAGTTGGGGCCCGGGTGAGGGCTACACCTTC.